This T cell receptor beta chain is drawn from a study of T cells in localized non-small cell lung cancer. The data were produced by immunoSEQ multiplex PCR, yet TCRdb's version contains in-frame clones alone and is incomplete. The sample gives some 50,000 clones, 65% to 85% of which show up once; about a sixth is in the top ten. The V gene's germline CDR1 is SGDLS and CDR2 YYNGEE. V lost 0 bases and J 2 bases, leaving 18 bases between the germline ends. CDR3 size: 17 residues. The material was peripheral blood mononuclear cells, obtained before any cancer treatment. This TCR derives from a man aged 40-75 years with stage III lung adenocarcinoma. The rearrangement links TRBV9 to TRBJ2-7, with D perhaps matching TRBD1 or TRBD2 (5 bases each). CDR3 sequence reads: CASSVGDQSGPTYEQYF. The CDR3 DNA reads TGTGCCAGCAGCGTAGGAGATCAGTCGGGGCCCACCTACGAGCAGTACTTC.